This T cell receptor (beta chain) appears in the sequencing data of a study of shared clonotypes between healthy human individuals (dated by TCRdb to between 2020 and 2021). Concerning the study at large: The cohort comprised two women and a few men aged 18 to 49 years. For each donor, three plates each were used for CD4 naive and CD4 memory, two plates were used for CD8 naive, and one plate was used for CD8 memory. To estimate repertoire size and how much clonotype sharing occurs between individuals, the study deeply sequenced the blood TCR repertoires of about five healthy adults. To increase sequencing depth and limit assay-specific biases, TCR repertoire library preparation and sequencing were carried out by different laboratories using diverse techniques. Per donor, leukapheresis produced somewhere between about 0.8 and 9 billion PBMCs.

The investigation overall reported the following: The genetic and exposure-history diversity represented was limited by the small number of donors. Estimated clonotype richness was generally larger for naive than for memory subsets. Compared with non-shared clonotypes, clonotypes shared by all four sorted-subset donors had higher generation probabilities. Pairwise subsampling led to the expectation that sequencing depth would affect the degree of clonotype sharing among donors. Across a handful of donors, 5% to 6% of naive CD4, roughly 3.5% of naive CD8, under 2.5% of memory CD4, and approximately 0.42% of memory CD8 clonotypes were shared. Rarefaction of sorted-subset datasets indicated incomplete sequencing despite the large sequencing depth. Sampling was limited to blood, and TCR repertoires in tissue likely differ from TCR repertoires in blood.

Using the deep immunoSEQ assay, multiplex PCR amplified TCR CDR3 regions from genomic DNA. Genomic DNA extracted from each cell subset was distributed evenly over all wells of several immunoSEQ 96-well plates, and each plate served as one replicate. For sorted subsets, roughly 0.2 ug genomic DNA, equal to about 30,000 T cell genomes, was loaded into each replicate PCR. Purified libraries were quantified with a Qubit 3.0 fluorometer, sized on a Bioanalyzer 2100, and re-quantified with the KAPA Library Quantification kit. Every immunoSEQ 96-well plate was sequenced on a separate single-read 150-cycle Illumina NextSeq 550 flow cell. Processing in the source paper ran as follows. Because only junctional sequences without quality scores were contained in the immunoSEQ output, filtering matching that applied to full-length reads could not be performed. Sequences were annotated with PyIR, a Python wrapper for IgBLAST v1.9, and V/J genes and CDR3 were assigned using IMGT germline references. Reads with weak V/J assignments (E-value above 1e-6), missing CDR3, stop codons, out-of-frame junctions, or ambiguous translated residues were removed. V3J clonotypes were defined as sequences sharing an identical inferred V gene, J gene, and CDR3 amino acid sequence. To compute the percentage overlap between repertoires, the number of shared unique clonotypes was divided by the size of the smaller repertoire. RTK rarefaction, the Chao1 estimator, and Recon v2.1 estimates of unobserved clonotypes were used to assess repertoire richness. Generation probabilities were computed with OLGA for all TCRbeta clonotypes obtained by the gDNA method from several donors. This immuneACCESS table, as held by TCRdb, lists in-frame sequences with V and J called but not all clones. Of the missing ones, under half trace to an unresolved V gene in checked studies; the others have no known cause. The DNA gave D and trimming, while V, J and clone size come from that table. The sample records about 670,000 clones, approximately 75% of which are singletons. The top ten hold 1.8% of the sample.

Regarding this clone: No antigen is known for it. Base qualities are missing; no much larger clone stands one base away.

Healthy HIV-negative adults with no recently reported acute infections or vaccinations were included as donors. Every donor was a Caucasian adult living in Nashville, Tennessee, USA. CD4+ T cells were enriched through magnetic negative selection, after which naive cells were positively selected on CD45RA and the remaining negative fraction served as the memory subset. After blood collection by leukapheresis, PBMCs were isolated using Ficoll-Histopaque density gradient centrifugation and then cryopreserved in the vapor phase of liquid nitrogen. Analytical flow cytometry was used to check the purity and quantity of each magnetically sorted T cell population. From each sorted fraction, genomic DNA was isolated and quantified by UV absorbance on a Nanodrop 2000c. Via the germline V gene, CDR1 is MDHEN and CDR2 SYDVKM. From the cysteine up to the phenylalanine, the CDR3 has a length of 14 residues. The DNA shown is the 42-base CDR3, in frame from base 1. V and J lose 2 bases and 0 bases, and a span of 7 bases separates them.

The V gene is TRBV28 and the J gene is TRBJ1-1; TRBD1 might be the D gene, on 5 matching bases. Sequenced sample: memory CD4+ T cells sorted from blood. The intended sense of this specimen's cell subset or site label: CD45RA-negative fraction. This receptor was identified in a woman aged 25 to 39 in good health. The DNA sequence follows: TGTGCCAGCAGTTTAATACAGGTGAACACTGAAGCTTTCTTT. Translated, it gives CASSLIQVNTEAFF.